These 13 T cell receptor beta chains came from one sample sequenced in a study of T cell responses to AZD1222 COVID-19 vaccine. The method was immunoSEQ multiplex PCR; TCRdb's version includes in-frame clones alone and lacks a portion of them. The sample holds some 58,000 clones, 80% seen once. Material: peripheral blood, obtained 28 days after the second AZD1222 dose. The receptors originated from an adult who received the AZD1222 COVID-19 vaccine.

This clone has a handful of counts. The chain is built from TRBV6-6 and TRBJ2-7; no reliable D call. CDR3 length: 14 residues. Per germline, CDR1 MNHNY and CDR2 SVGAGI (reference sequence). The germline V and J ends were trimmed by 7 bases and 2 bases, with 15 bases remaining between them. The CDR3 coding sequence is TGTGCCAGCACCCCGGACCCCCGTGCCTACGAGCAGTACTTC. Translation gives CASTPDPRAYEQYF.

Only one count was recorded for this clone. The chain links TRBV6-1 to TRBJ2-5, with 9 bases lining up with TRBD1. Germline V lookup: CDR1 MNHNS, CDR2 SASEGT. The length of the CDR3 is 14 residues. Trimming removed 3 bases from V and 4 bases from J; junction bases left unmatched: 3. The DNA of the CDR3 is TGTGCCAGCAGTGAGGGGACAGGGCGAGAGACCCAGTACTTC. As protein: CASSEGTGRETQYF.

The chain has TRBV27 and TRBJ2-7; 8 bases match TRBD1. CDR1 is MNHEY, CDR2 SMNVEV, per germline (reference sequence). V lost 2 bases and J lost 5; bases outside the gene matches: 14. This CDR3 has 17 amino acids. CDR3: CASSLEGGRGLMNEQYF. The CDR3 DNA follows: TGTGCCAGCAGTTTAGAAGGGGGCAGGGGGCTGATGAACGAGCAGTACTTC.

V gene TRBV2 combines with J gene TRBJ1-2, with D perhaps matching TRBD1 (5 bases). The CDR3 is 13 amino acids. Germline assignment: CDR1 SNHLY and CDR2 FYNNEI. The ends were cut back, 2 bases at V and 4 bases at J, with 8 bases in the middle. The CDR3 nucleotides are TGTGCCAGCAGTGAACGAGGGACCTATGGCTACACCTTC. Translating it yields CASSERGTYGYTF.

This clone was seen a single time. This chain connects TRBV5-8 to TRBJ1-2, with D possibly matching TRBD1 (6 bases). From germline, CDR1 is SGHTS and CDR2 YDEGEE. Trimming took 0 bases from V and 7 from J, leaving 7 bases between them. This CDR3 has 12 amino acids. The CDR3 region has the DNA TGTGCCAGCAGCTTGGTGGGGGCTGGCTACACCTTC. It encodes CASSLVGAGYTF.

Only a few counts were recorded for this clone. The V and J genes are TRBV20-1 and TRBJ2-3, with 7 bases identical to TRBD2. The V and J ends lost 3 bases and 5 bases, in that order; junction bases with no gene match: 2. CDR3 size: 12 residues. The germline V gene has CDR1 DFQATT and CDR2 SNEGSKA (reference sequence). CDR3 region: CSASGRGDTQYF. CDR3 sequence (DNA): TGCAGTGCTAGTGGGAGGGGAGATACGCAGTATTTT.

The V gene is TRBV15, the J gene TRBJ2-5; D remains ambiguous. Looked up from germline, CDR1 is LNHNV and CDR2 is YYDKDF (reference sequence). V dropped 9 bases and J dropped 2 bases, with 13 bases sitting between them. CDR3 length: 13 amino acids. The CDR3 coding sequence is TGTGCCACGTCAGAAGGAGTTCAAGAGACCCAGTACTTC. It encodes CATSEGVQETQYF.

This rearrangement joins TRBV9 to TRBJ1-1, with TRBD1 matching over 7 bases. This CDR3 comprises 15 residues. Per germline, CDR1 SGDLS and CDR2 YYNGEE. V lost 3 bases, J lost 0 bases, and 5 bases stayed unmatched. CDR3 amino acids: CASSAPGGVNTEAFF. CDR3 nucleotides: TGTGCCAGCAGCGCCCCAGGGGGAGTGAACACTGAAGCTTTCTTT.

The chain links TRBV4-2 to TRBJ2-1, with 7 bases matching TRBD2. The germline CDR1 and CDR2 sequences are LGHNA and YNFKEQ. V was pared by 0 bases and J by 3 bases, with 5 bases of the junction left unmatched. The CDR3 loop spans 16 amino acids. The CDR3 nucleotides read TGTGCCAGCAGCCAAGACGGTGGGGGGGGCTACAATGAGCAGTTCTTC. Its translation: CASSQDGGGGYNEQFF.

The V gene is TRBV3-1 (or the pseudogene TRBV3-2), the J gene TRBJ2-5, with a possible D match to TRBD1 (6 bases). Trimming took 3 bases from V and 3 from J, leaving 14 bases between them. The germline V gene encodes CDR1 LGHDT and CDR2 YNNKEL (reference sequence). The CDR3 totals 15 residues. CDR3 sequence: CASSQGAGPEETQYF. CDR3 sequence (DNA): TGTGCCAGCAGCCAGGGGGCCGGTCCTGAAGAGACCCAGTACTTC.

The CDR3 reads CASSFFSSRQDNYGYTF. CDR3 bases: TGTGCCAGCAGTTTCTTTTCGTCTAGGCAGGATAACTATGGCTACACCTTC. This chain links TRBV28 with TRBJ1-2; D ambiguous. Germline CDR1 is MDHEN and CDR2 is SYDVKM. Trimming pared 3 bases from V and 1 base from J, leaving 18 bases between. CDR3 length: 17 amino acids.

This CDR3 is CASRITGVSNYGYTF. In DNA form, the CDR3 reads TGTGCCAGCAGGATCACAGGGGTTTCTAACTATGGCTACACCTTC. V usage is TRBV5-8 and J usage is TRBJ1-2, with TRBD1 matching 7 bases. Germline V CDR1 and CDR2: SGHTS, YDEGEE. The junction had 7 bases not matched to a gene; V was cut back by 5 bases and J by 0 bases. The CDR3 is made up of 15 amino acids.

This clone was seen a handful of times. The V call is TRBV2, the J call TRBJ1-5, with a weak D call TRBD1 (5 bases). V was shortened by 1 base and J by 4 bases, with 17 bases between the two germline ends. The CDR3 is made up of 17 amino acids. From germline, CDR1 is SNHLY and CDR2 FYNNEI. CDR3 coding DNA: TGTGCCAGCAGTGAAGAGACGGGACGGTTCTCTAATCAGCCCCAGCATTTT. Translation gives CASSEETGRFSNQPQHF.